This TCR beta chain was identified in a study of T cells in Graves' hyperthyroidism and ophthalmopathy. Germline CDR1 reads SGHVS; CDR2 reads FQNEAQ. The junction had 13 bases not matched to a gene; V was cut back by 4 bases and J by 7 bases. This CDR3 spans 17 amino acids. RNA transcripts were the template for amplifying TCR beta CDR3 regions. The HTBI set primed first-round TCR CDR3 RT-PCR. TCRdb ran MiXCR on the multiplex PCR reads and lists one entry per CDR3 protein. The repertoire consists of more than 300,000 distinct CDR3 sequences, with 15% to 20% occurring once and the leading ten covering around 40%. A note on this clonotype: Its specificity is unknown.

Diagnostic decisions used clinical symptoms, serum thyroxine and TRAb, thyroid ultrasound and orbital computed tomography. Overall study results and limits: Model predictions of ophthalmopathy came a median roughly 6.4 months before onset. Most thyroid clonotypes expanded above 0.001 were also detected in blood.

V gene TRBV7-8 combines with J gene TRBJ1-4; 9 bases are a match to TRBD1. This TCR came from a young man with Graves' ophthalmopathy. Source material: blood. The CDR3 coding sequence is TGTGCCAGCAGCTCCACAGGGGGCGCGGGGTTCTCTGAAAAACTGTTTTTT. Amino acid sequence: CASSSTGGAGFSEKLFF.